The 8 T cell receptor beta chains listed next were all sequenced from one sample in a study of CD8 T cells in acute hepatitis C reinfection. Sample time point: naive CD8 control sorted from an acute-time-point sample. The assay was immunoSEQ multiplex PCR, and TCRdb's table has in-frame clones only and misses some. The data show some 40,000 clones, with approximately 90% seen just once and under 0.65% held by the top ten. The specimen was naive CD8+ T cells from PBMCs. These receptors were taken from a man aged 25-45 years with chronic hepatitis C.

The chain is built from TRBV7-3 and TRBJ2-3; a weak D match, TRBD2 (5 bases). This CDR3 region has 15 residues. The germline V gene encodes CDR1 SGHTA and CDR2 FQGTGA. V gave up 2 bases and J gave up 2 bases, with 11 bases separating them. CDR3 DNA sequence: TGTGCCAGCAGCTTAGGTCTAGCAGCCACAGATACGCAGTATTTT. It specifies CASSLGLAATDTQYF.

The gene calls are TRBV13 and TRBJ2-7; D unresolved. Germline CDR1 reads PRHDT; CDR2 reads FYEKMQ (reference sequence). The V end lost 3 bases, the J end lost 2 bases, and 5 bases lay between the germline ends. The CDR3 has 12 amino acids. In nucleotides, the CDR3 is TGTGCCAGCAGCTTCGTCCCCTACGAGCAGTACTTC. Protein sequence: CASSFVPYEQYF.

This clone was counted a single time. The chain carries TRBV5-1 and TRBJ2-7; the match to TRBD1 covers 12 bases. With V trimmed by 4 bases and J by 2 bases, 7 bases remained unmatched. The V gene's germline CDR1 is SGHRS and CDR2 YFSETQ. CDR3 length: 16 residues. In DNA, the CDR3 is TGCGCCAGCAGCGGGCCGGGACAGGGGGCACCCTACGAGCAGTACTTC. This translates into CASSGPGQGAPYEQYF.

The chain recombines TRBV7-9 with TRBJ2-1; 9 bases match TRBD2. Trimming took 2 bases from V and 0 from J; bases not matched to a gene: 8. The V gene's germline CDR1 is SEHNR and CDR2 FQNEAQ (reference sequence). The CDR3 covers 18 residues. The CDR3 sequence is CASSLHDLAGRSYNEQFF. In nucleotides, the CDR3 is TGTGCCAGCAGCTTACACGACCTAGCGGGGCGCTCCTACAATGAGCAGTTCTTC.

The J gene is TRBJ1-4, the V gene TRBV6-5, with D possibly TRBD1 on 5 matching bases. V dropped 8 bases and J dropped 3 bases, with 13 bases sitting between them. Germline CDR1 is MNHEY and CDR2 is SVGAGI. This CDR3 contains 14 residues. The CDR3 DNA is TGTGCCAGCCGCTCAGGGCTGGCTAATGAAAAACTGTTTTTT. Its protein product is CASRSGLANEKLFF.

The gene calls are TRBV5-4 and TRBJ2-1; no clear D. Trimming cost V 4 bases and J 6 bases, with 8 bases left between them. CDR3 length equals 12 residues. Germline V gene lookup returns CDR1 SGHNT and CDR2 YYREEE (reference sequence). CDR3 residues: CASSPVGNEQFF. The CDR3 nucleotides are TGTGCCAGCAGCCCGGTCGGCAATGAGCAGTTCTTC.

This chain joins TRBV19 and TRBJ2-1; TRBD2 matches 7 bases. The germline V gene has CDR1 LNHDA and CDR2 SQIVND (reference sequence). The V segment lost 7 bases and the J segment 6 bases; nucleotides outside the gene matches: 9. CDR3 length: 14 residues. CDR3 in amino acids: CASTPTSTGNEQFF. CDR3 in DNA: TGTGCCAGTACCCCGACTAGCACGGGCAATGAGCAGTTCTTC.

The DNA of the CDR3 is TGTGCCAGCAGCCCTGAAGGATTTTCTAGCACAGATACGCAGTATTTT. Its translation: CASSPEGFSSTDTQYF. The chain has TRBV7-6 and TRBJ2-3, with unresolved D. Per the germline V gene, CDR1 is SGHVS and CDR2 is FNYEAQ. This CDR3 has 16 amino acids. The germline V and J ends were trimmed by 5 bases and 0 bases, with 15 bases remaining between them.